The 3 T cell receptor beta chains below come from one sample, sequenced in a study of T cell responses to AZD1222 COVID-19 vaccine. The repertoire was sequenced with immunoSEQ multiplex PCR; TCRdb's copy has only in-frame clones and lacks some. The sample consists of about 80,000 clones, over 75% of them appearing once. The sample in question was peripheral blood, obtained 28 days after the second AZD1222 dose. Receptors were obtained from an adult who received the AZD1222 COVID-19 vaccine.

This clone came up a few times. CDR3: CASSTLGQETQYF. The DNA for the CDR3 is TGTGCCAGCAGTACGCTAGGTCAAGAGACCCAGTACTTC. The rearrangement links TRBV25-1 to TRBJ2-5; D unclear. Germline-derived CDR1 and CDR2 are MGHDK and SYGVNS. CDR3 length: 13 residues. Trimming removed 5 bases at V and 2 bases at J, with 9 bases between.

The rearrangement uses TRBV4-2 and TRBJ2-5; the D gene is possibly TRBD2 (7 bases). CDR1 is LGHNA and CDR2 is YNFKEQ in the germline V gene. There are 14 residues in the CDR3. Trimming left V 2 bases short and J 1 base short, with 8 bases between. CDR3 nucleotides: TGTGCCAGCAGCCAAAGGGGGGGCCAAGAGACCCAGTACTTC. Translated: CASSQRGGQETQYF.

V is TRBV11-2 and J is TRBJ2-1; no definite D call. The germline V gene encodes CDR1 SGHAT and CDR2 FQNNGV. V lost 0 bases, J lost 7 bases, and 13 bases lay in between. The CDR3 has 15 amino acids. As DNA, the CDR3 is TGTGCCAGCAGCTTAGAGATCAGAGGAACTAATGAGCAGTTCTTC. Protein sequence: CASSLEIRGTNEQFF.